This TCR beta chain was captured by sequencing in a study of T cell responses to AZD1222 COVID-19 vaccine. Overall study results and limits: With two AZD1222 doses given, Spike-specific TCR breadth and depth both rose. Nearly half of spike-specific TCRs reportedly target unmutated variant regions. Baseline serology detected seropositivity in only a handful of AZD1222 recipients.

In the case of this clone: Its specificity is not known.

The repertoire was sequenced with immunoSEQ multiplex PCR; TCRdb's copy has only in-frame clones and lacks some. Among approximately 190,000 clones listed, around nine tenths were seen once. V gave up 1 base and J gave up 7 bases; unmatched junction bases: 11. Germline V gene data show CDR1 as SGHNT and CDR2 as YYREEE (reference sequence). The CDR3 loop spans 17 amino acids. The origin of this receptor is an adult who received the MenACWY meningococcal vaccine as a control. Sequenced material: peripheral blood, taken 28 days after the second dose of the MenACWY control vaccine. V and J are TRBV5-4 and TRBJ2-1, with 10 nucleotides matching TRBD2. The CDR3 DNA reads as TGTGCCAGCAGCTTGCGTGTTTGGACTAGCGGAAGGAATGAGCAGTTCTTC. Translated, it gives CASSLRVWTSGRNEQFF.